A single sample gave rise to the 15 T cell receptor beta chains below, sequenced in a study of T cells in Graves' hyperthyroidism and ophthalmopathy. It was RNA transcripts that yielded the amplified TCR beta CDR3 regions. The HTBI primer set drove a first-round RT-PCR of the TCR CDR3. TCRdb reanalysed the multiplex PCR reads using MiXCR and keeps one entry per CDR3 protein. The repertoire has under 350,000 distinct CDR3 sequences, roughly an eighth of them found once; the top ten carry approximately 35%. The sequencing input was blood. The receptor set was obtained from a woman between 40 and 50 years old with Graves' ophthalmopathy.

This clonotype was recorded at least ten times. This chain links TRBV6-1 with TRBJ2-5; possibly TRBD1 for D (5 bases). The V end lost 5 bases, the J end lost 3 bases, and 19 bases lay between the germline ends. Germline loops: CDR1 MNHNS, CDR2 SASEGT. This CDR3 comprises 16 residues. CDR3 loop: CASSYGFLGQKETQYF. CDR3 coding DNA: TGTGCCAGCAGTTACGGTTTCCTGGGGCAAAAAGAGACCCAGTACTTC.

This clonotype was recorded many times. The genes are TRBV12-3 or TRBV12-4 and TRBJ2-3; possible D gene TRBD1, 5 bases. This CDR3 comprises 16 residues. V dropped 3 bases and J dropped 1 base, with 14 bases sitting between them. CDR3 DNA sequence: TGTGCCAGCAGTTTTGGGCAGGGTTTTGGCACAGATACGCAGTATTTT. Translating it yields CASSFGQGFGTDTQYF.

This clonotype was seen a few times. V usage is TRBV11-1 and J usage is TRBJ2-1, with D perhaps matching TRBD1 or TRBD2 (6 bases each). This CDR3 comprises 16 residues. Per the germline V gene, CDR1 is SGHAT and CDR2 is FQDESV (reference sequence). V was clipped by 1 base and J by 4 bases, with 14 bases between them. CDR3 in amino acids: CASSLDGGLPYNEQFF. As DNA, the CDR3 is TGTGCCAGCAGCTTAGATGGGGGGCTTCCATACAATGAGCAGTTCTTC.

A remark on this clonotype: A clone one base away is much larger, so this may be a read error. The missing conserved phenylalanine or tryptophan at the end of this CDR3 makes a read error likely. The CDR3 region is CASSQGGGEETQYL. As DNA, the CDR3 is TGTGCCAGCAGCCAAGGGGGGGGGGAAGAGACCCAGTACCTC. This chain joins TRBV3-1 and TRBJ2-5; 7 nucleotides agree with TRBD2. Looked up from germline, CDR1 is LGHDT and CDR2 is YNNKEL (reference sequence). Unmatched junction bases numbered 2, after V lost 1 base and J lost 3 bases. The CDR3 runs 14 residues.

Ten or more counts support this clonotype. The V and J genes are TRBV12-3 or TRBV12-4 and TRBJ2-3, with D perhaps matching TRBD2 (6 bases). The CDR3 has 15 residues. V was shortened by 5 bases and J by 2 bases, with 14 bases between the two germline ends. The CDR3 here is CASSLRKRVTDTQYF. CDR3 bases: TGTGCCAGCAGTCTCCGGAAGCGGGTCACAGATACGCAGTATTTT.

This clonotype has at least ten counts. This chain links TRBV6-4 with TRBJ1-1; 7 bases align to TRBD1. This CDR3 is built from 13 residues. Germline CDR1 reads MRHNA; CDR2 reads SNTAGT. V lost 6 bases to trimming and J lost 1 base; unmatched junction nucleotides: 2. CDR3 nucleotides: TGTGCCAGCAGCCGGACAGGGAACACTGAAGCTTTCTTT. Amino acid sequence: CASSRTGNTEAFF.

The V gene is TRBV9, the J gene TRBJ2-2; 10 nucleotides agree with TRBD2. J was trimmed by 9 bases and V by 4 bases; bases with no gene match: 6. There are 14 residues in the CDR3. CDR1 and CDR2 from the germline V gene are SGDLS and YYNGEE. The CDR3 is CASSTGLAARELFF. CDR3 in DNA: TGTGCCAGCAGCACTGGACTAGCGGCCCGGGAGCTGTTTTTT.

This clonotype was counted at least ten times. The chain has TRBV7-8 and TRBJ2-7, with D unresolved. Germline-derived CDR1 and CDR2 are SGHVS and FQNEAQ. The CDR3 length is 15 residues. Trimming pared 1 base from V and 3 bases from J, leaving 13 bases between. The CDR3 DNA is TGTGCCAGCAGCTTAGGTAGAACAGTCCACTACGAGCAGTACTTC. It is translated as CASSLGRTVHYEQYF.

This clonotype appeared many times. CDR3 in DNA: TGCAGTGCTAGAACCCTGACTAGCGGGAGGGCCACCGGGGAGCTGTTTTTT. The encoded protein is CSARTLTSGRATGELFF. V gene TRBV20-1 combines with J gene TRBJ2-2; TRBD2 aligns across 14 bases. Germline CDR1 DFQATT, CDR2 SNEGSKA (reference sequence). V lost 2 bases and J lost 4; bases outside the gene matches: 6. CDR3 size: 17 residues.

About this clonotype: A clone one base away is much larger, so this may be a read error. The chain links TRBV6-9 to TRBJ2-1; TRBD1 is a possible D gene (5 bases). This CDR3 region has 15 residues. Germline assignment: CDR1 MNHGY and CDR2 SVAAGI. In nucleotides, the CDR3 is TGTTCCAGCAGTTACGCAGGGTTAGCAATCAATGAGCAGTTCTTC. Translated, it gives CSSSYAGLAINEQFF.

Ten or more counts support this clonotype. The rearrangement joins TRBV28 to TRBJ1-3; TRBD1 matches 7 bases. This CDR3 is 15 amino acids long. Germline V gives CDR1 MDHEN, CDR2 SYDVKM. V shed 5 bases and J 0 bases; nucleotides not matched to a gene: 4. CDR3 residues: CASSAGQYSGNTIYF. The CDR3 DNA reads as TGTGCCAGCAGTGCGGGACAGTACTCTGGAAACACCATATATTTT.

At least ten counts were recorded for this clonotype. The chain combines TRBV7-9 with TRBJ2-1; the match to TRBD2 covers 7 bases. Trimming removed 2 bases from V and 3 bases from J; junction bases left unmatched: 4. This CDR3 contains 15 residues. Germline values: CDR1 SEHNR, CDR2 FQNEAQ (reference sequence). In nucleotides, the CDR3 is TGTGCCAGCAGCTTAAGCGGGACTTACTACAATGAGCAGTTCTTC. Residues: CASSLSGTYYNEQFF.

Note on this clonotype: Possible read error: a much larger clone is one base away. The gene calls are TRBV20-1 and TRBJ2-3; D not certain. The ends were cut back, 0 bases at V and 5 bases at J, with 9 bases in the middle. CDR1 DFQATT and CDR2 SNEGSKA come from the germline V gene (reference sequence). The CDR3 length is 13 residues. CDR3: CSARDSLLDTQYF. CDR3 DNA sequence: TGCAGTGCTAGAGATTCCTTACTAGATACGCAGTATTTT.

At least ten counts were recorded for this clonotype. V is TRBV10-2 and J is TRBJ2-1; D remains unclear. Trimming took 3 bases from V and 1 from J, leaving 16 bases between them. This CDR3 is built from 17 residues. Germline-derived CDR1 and CDR2 are WSHSY and SAAADI. CDR3 in DNA: TGCGCCAGCAGTGAACGGTTTGTGGCTTGGTCCTACAATGAGCAGTTCTTC. It codes for CASSERFVAWSYNEQFF.

This clonotype was found many times. V gene TRBV3-1 combines with J gene TRBJ1-1; D is uncertain. V was pared by 2 bases and J by 1 base, with 11 bases between. Germline V gives CDR1 LGHDT, CDR2 YNNKEL (reference sequence). This CDR3 has 15 residues. CDR3 in amino acids: CASSQPPGGNTEAFF. In DNA, the CDR3 is TGTGCCAGCAGCCAACCCCCAGGAGGGAACACTGAAGCTTTCTTT.